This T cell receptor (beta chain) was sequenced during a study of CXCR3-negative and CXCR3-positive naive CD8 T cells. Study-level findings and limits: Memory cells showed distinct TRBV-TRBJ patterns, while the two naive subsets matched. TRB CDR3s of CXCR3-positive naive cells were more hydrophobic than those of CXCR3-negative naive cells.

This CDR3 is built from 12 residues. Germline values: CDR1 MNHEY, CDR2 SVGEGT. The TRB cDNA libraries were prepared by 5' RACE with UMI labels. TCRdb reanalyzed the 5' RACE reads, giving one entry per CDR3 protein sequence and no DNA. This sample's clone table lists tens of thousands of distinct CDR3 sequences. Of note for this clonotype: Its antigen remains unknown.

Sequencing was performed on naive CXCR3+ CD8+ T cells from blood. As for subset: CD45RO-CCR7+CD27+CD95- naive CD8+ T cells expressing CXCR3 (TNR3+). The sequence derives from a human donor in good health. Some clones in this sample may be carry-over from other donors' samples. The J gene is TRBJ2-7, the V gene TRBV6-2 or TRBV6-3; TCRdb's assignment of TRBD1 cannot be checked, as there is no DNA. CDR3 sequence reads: CATSRTGTEQYF.